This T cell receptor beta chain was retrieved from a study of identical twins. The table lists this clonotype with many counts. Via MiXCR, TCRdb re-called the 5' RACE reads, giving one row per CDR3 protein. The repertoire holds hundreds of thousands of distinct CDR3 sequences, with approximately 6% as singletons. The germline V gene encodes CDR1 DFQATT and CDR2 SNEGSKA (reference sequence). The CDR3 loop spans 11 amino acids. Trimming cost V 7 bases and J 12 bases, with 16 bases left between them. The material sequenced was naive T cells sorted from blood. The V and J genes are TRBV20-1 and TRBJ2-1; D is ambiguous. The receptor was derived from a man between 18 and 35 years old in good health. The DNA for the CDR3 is TGCAGTGTGTTCGGCGAGTCCGGGCAGTTCTTC. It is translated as CSVFGESGQFF.